The 14 T cell receptor beta chains given below trace back to one sample, sequenced in a study of cytomegalovirus exposure and HLA in healthy donors. The protocol was immunoSEQ multiplex PCR, while the TCRdb copy is restricted to in-frame clones and leaves out a portion. Altogether fewer than 350,000 clones are present, approximately 88% being singletons, with the ten largest covering around 0.92%. Sequencing used PBMCs. Receptor source: a woman under 30 in good health and CMV-seronegative.

The chain recombines TRBV7-9 with TRBJ1-4; TRBD1 might be the D (6 bases). CDR1 SEHNR and CDR2 FQNEAQ come from the germline V gene (reference sequence). V lost 2 bases and J lost 7, with 14 bases in between. The CDR3 runs to 15 residues. The CDR3 sequence: CASSLIRTGSEKLFF. The CDR3, as DNA: TGTGCCAGCAGCTTAATCCGAACAGGGAGTGAAAAACTGTTTTTT.

The V call is TRBV2, the J call TRBJ1-1; D remains unclear. The CDR3 extends over 14 amino acids. V was cut by 6 bases and J by 0 bases, with 11 bases left in between. Germline V CDR1 and CDR2: SNHLY, FYNNEI. The CDR3 DNA sequence: TGTGCCAGCAGGCGGGGAACAGTGAACACTGAAGCTTTCTTT. The encoded protein is CASRRGTVNTEAFF. The whole variable domain, remainder taken from reference TRBV2 and TRBJ1-1, is EPEVTQTPSHQVTQMGQEVILRCVPISNHLYFYWYRQILGQKVEFLVSFYNNEISEKSEIFDDQFSVERPDGSNFTLKIRSTKLEDSAMYFCASRRGTVNTEAFFGQGTRLTVV.

The chain is built from TRBV28 and TRBJ1-6; no firm D call. V was shortened by 6 bases and J by 7 bases, with 4 bases between the two germline ends. The CDR3 has 11 residues. Germline loops: CDR1 MDHEN, CDR2 SYDVKM. The CDR3 loop is CASSGNSPLHF. In DNA form, the CDR3 reads TGTGCCAGCAGCGGGAATTCACCCCTCCACTTT.

The J gene is TRBJ2-4, the V gene TRBV2; D is possibly TRBD2 (5 bases). V was pared by 8 bases and J by 9 bases, with 11 bases between. The germline CDR1 and CDR2 sequences are SNHLY and FYNNEI. The CDR3 consists of 11 residues. DNA of the CDR3: TGTGCCAGCTTGAAGGCGGGCATTCAGTACTTC. This codes for CASLKAGIQYF.

This clone was seen once. The CDR3 nucleotides read TGTGCCAGTAGTATTGCCGGGACAGTGTCCTATAGCAATCAGCCCCAGCATTTT. Protein sequence: CASSIAGTVSYSNQPQHF. The chain couples TRBV19 to TRBJ1-5, with TRBD1 identical over 7 bases. V lost 3 bases to trimming and J lost 0 bases; unmatched junction nucleotides: 11. The CDR3 consists of 18 residues. Germline-derived CDR1 and CDR2 are LNHDA and SQIVND (reference sequence).

The rearrangement links TRBV28 to TRBJ2-5; 10 bases are shared with TRBD2. This CDR3 spans 16 amino acids. V dropped 5 bases and J dropped 1; count of bases not matched to a gene: 7. Germline values: CDR1 MDHEN, CDR2 SYDVKM. CDR3 amino acids: CASSRQREGPQETQYF. In nucleotides, the CDR3 is TGTGCCAGCAGTCGACAGCGGGAGGGCCCCCAAGAGACCCAGTACTTC.

This rearrangement joins TRBV10-2 to TRBJ1-6; maybe TRBD1 (5 bases). V was shortened by 6 bases and J by 7 bases, with 16 bases between the two germline ends. Germline V gene lookup returns CDR1 WSHSY and CDR2 SAAADI. The CDR3 is 15 amino acids. As DNA, the CDR3 is TGCGCCAGCAGATCGGAGACAGAGAGGAATTCACCCCTCCACTTT. Amino acid sequence: CASRSETERNSPLHF.

The chain joins TRBV2 to TRBJ1-3; no definite D call. Germline V gene sequence: CDR1 SNHLY, CDR2 FYNNEI. The germline V and J ends were trimmed by 5 bases and 6 bases, with 2 bases remaining between them. The CDR3 has 10 amino acids. The CDR3 is CASSLNTIYF. The CDR3 nucleotides read TGTGCCAGCAGTCTAAACACCATATATTTT.

The rearrangement uses TRBV28 and TRBJ2-3; TRBD1 matches at 8 bases. Per germline, CDR1 MDHEN and CDR2 SYDVKM. J lost 4 bases, V lost 5 bases, and 5 bases had no gene match. The CDR3 is made up of 14 amino acids. CDR3 DNA: TGTGCCAGCAGTCGACAGGGGTTCGCAGATACGCAGTATTTT. Its translation is CASSRQGFADTQYF.

The genes are TRBV15 and TRBJ1-2, with D possibly TRBD1 on 5 matching bases. V lost 0 bases, J lost 8 bases, and 16 bases lay in between. Germline-derived CDR1 and CDR2 are LNHNV and YYDKDF (reference sequence). This CDR3 has 15 residues. The chain's CDR3 is CATSRDLPRRGGYTF. In nucleotides, the CDR3 is TGTGCCACCAGCAGAGATCTTCCCCGAAGGGGAGGCTACACCTTC.

The CDR3, as DNA: TGTGCCAGCAGGCCCCAGCGAGGGCCGGGAAATTCACCCCTCCACTTT. Translated, it gives CASRPQRGPGNSPLHF. The gene calls are TRBV28 and TRBJ1-6; D call uncertain. The CDR3 consists of 16 residues. The V end lost 6 bases, the J end lost 7 bases, and 19 bases lay between the germline ends. Germline loops: CDR1 MDHEN, CDR2 SYDVKM.

V and J are TRBV29-1 and TRBJ1-1; a weak D match, TRBD1 (5 bases). Germline V lookup: CDR1 SQVTM, CDR2 ANQGSEA. V was trimmed by 8 bases and J by 1 base, leaving 17 bases between them. There are 14 residues in the CDR3. The CDR3 coding sequence is TGCAGCACCCTCTTCGTTCAGGGGAACACTGAAGCTTTCTTT. Protein sequence: CSTLFVQGNTEAFF.

This chain joins TRBV7-2 and TRBJ2-1, with 7 bases identical to TRBD2. Germline CDR1 is SGHTA and CDR2 is FQGNSA. This CDR3 has 12 amino acids. Trimming at V came to 5 bases and at J to 12 bases, leaving 7 bases not matched to a gene. The CDR3 DNA is TGTGCCAGCAGCGTCTCCGGGACTACGCAGTTCTTC. As protein: CASSVSGTTQFF.

This chain connects TRBV5-4 to TRBJ1-5; 7 nucleotides line up with TRBD1. The CDR3 sequence is 14 residues long. V shed 4 bases, J shed 6 bases, and the junction held 7 bases outside the gene matches. Germline CDR1 reads SGHNT; CDR2 reads YYREEE (reference sequence). The CDR3 here is CASSRQGFVQPQHF. The CDR3 DNA reads TGTGCCAGCAGCCGACAGGGATTCGTTCAGCCCCAGCATTTT. Full variable domain (missing parts from reference TRBV5-4 and TRBJ1-5): ETGVTQSPTHLIKTRGQQVTLRCSSQSGHNTVSWYQQALGQGPQFIFQYYREEENGRGNFPPRFSGLQFPNYSSELNVNALELDDSALYLCASSRQGFVQPQHFGDGTRLSIL.